This T cell receptor (beta chain) was profiled in a study of early T cells in non-severe SARS-CoV-2 infection. Overall study context: Sequencing of unsorted whole blood was done on bulk RNA, leaving chains unpaired.

This clonotype was detected a few times. The antigen is not known. Study observations and caveats: Lookups in VDJdb leaned toward anti-spike CD8 responses and missed private and CD4 specificities.

Unique molecular identifier tags were affixed to discrete cDNA molecules. TCRdb reprocessed the 5' RACE reads via MiXCR and lists one record per CDR3 protein. This table has approximately 71,000 distinct CDR3 sequences, 12% appearing once. This CDR3 spans 14 amino acids. Trimming took off 3 bases at V and 0 bases at J, with 7 bases between the two ends. The germline gives CDR1 SEHNR, CDR2 FQNEAQ (reference sequence). This sequence originates from an adult who was a healthcare worker with PCR-confirmed SARS-CoV-2 infection or an uninfected control (not recorded which). Sequenced material: whole blood. This chain uses TRBV7-9 with TRBJ2-3; no definite D call. CDR3 bases: TGTGCCAGCAGCTTTCCGACTAGCACAGATACGCAGTATTTT. Protein: CASSFPTSTDTQYF.